This T cell receptor beta chain was captured by sequencing in a study of blood T cells in healthy people across ages. Alongside a J-beta primer mix, a sample-barcoded 5' primer served in a second PCR lasting about 7 to 12 cycles. In TCRdb, the 5' RACE reads were re-called with MiXCR into one record per CDR3 protein. The sample records 2 million or so distinct CDR3 sequences, about 50% being singletons. Germline CDR1 and CDR2: MNHEY and SVGEGT. The CDR3 is made up of 15 amino acids. V dropped 4 bases and J dropped 0 bases, with 10 bases sitting between them. This TCR was recovered from a middle-aged woman in good health. Specimen: blood. The V and J genes are TRBV6-2 or TRBV6-3 and TRBJ1-5, with D maybe TRBD1 (6 bases). CDR3 amino acids: CASSFLDSSNQPQHF. CDR3 bases: TGTGCCAGCAGTTTCTTGGACAGTAGCAATCAGCCCCAGCATTTT.